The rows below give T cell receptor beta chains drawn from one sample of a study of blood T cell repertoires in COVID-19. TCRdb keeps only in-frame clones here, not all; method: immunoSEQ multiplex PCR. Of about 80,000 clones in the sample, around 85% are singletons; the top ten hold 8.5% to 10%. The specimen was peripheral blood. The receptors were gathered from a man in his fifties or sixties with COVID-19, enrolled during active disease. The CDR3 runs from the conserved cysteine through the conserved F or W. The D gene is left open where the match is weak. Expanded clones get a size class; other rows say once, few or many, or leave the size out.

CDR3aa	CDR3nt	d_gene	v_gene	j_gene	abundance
CASTLGGGLQPQHF	TGTGCCAGCACCCTAGGGGGGGGCCTTCAGCCCCAGCATTTT	.	TRBV28	TRBJ1-5	.
CASSQRTSGSKRWYEQFF	TGTGCCAGCAGCCAGCGGACTAGCGGGAGTAAGAGGTGGTATGAGCAGTTCTTC	TRBD2	TRBV6-2/TRBV6-3	TRBJ2-1	.
CASSPPTSPTEAFF	TGTGCCAGCAGCCCCCCCACAAGTCCCACTGAAGCTTTCTTT	.	TRBV28	TRBJ1-1	.
CASSRRLLRGGYTF	TGTGCCAGCAGCCGCCGACTCCTAAGGGGTGGCTACACCTTC	.	TRBV28	TRBJ1-2	few
CASSLALNSGNTIYF	TGTGCCAGCAGCTTGGCTTTAAACTCTGGAAACACCATATATTTT	.	TRBV5-8	TRBJ1-3	.
CASSSLGQGASFGANVLTF	TGTGCCAGCAGCTCCCTAGGACAGGGGGCATCTTTTGGGGCCAACGTCCTGACTTTC	TRBD1	TRBV28	TRBJ2-6	.
CASSSTRPYGYTF	TGTGCCAGCAGCTCGACAAGGCCCTATGGCTACACCTTC	.	TRBV7-9	TRBJ1-2	.
CASSASRGMNTEAFF	TGTGCCAGCAGCGCCTCCAGGGGGATGAACACTGAAGCTTTCTTT	TRBD1	TRBV5-4	TRBJ1-1	.
CAWSKDRVGNTGELFF	TGTGCCTGGAGTAAGGACAGGGTAGGAAACACCGGGGAGCTGTTTTTT	TRBD1	TRBV30	TRBJ2-2	.
CASSPTAGKHNQPQHF	TGTGCCAGCAGCCCGACCGCAGGGAAACACAATCAGCCCCAGCATTTT	.	TRBV3-1/TRBV3-2	TRBJ1-5	.
CASSRIRGQGADEQYF	TGCGCCAGCAGCCGGATCAGGGGACAGGGGGCTGACGAGCAGTACTTC	TRBD1	TRBV4-3	TRBJ2-7	.
CASARVLPYEQYF	TGTGCCAGCGCGAGGGTACTCCCCTACGAGCAGTACTTC	.	TRBV27	TRBJ2-7	once
CASSLTSGRGYEQYF	TGTGCCAGCAGCTTAACTAGCGGGAGAGGGTACGAGCAGTACTTC	TRBD2	TRBV5-4	TRBJ2-7	once
CASSLTGLAGYTF	TGTGCCAGCAGCCTTACAGGGCTTGCTGGCTACACCTTC	.	TRBV6-5	TRBJ1-2	.
CASSVAGKRGGYNEQFF	TGTGCCAGCAGCGTAGCTGGAAAGCGGGGGGGCTACAATGAGCAGTTCTTC	TRBD2	TRBV9	TRBJ2-1	once
CAISERQGNNSPLHF	TGTGCCATCAGTGAGCGACAGGGGAATAATTCACCCCTCCACTTT	TRBD1	TRBV10-3	TRBJ1-6	.
CASSQLAGSYEQYF	TGTGCCAGCAGTCAACTAGCGGGGTCCTACGAGCAGTACTTC	TRBD2	TRBV6-6	TRBJ2-7	.
CASSLTYRRADTQYF	TGTGCCAGCAGCTTGACCTATCGGAGGGCAGATACGCAGTATTTT	.	TRBV5-6	TRBJ2-3	.
CASTPGTTKVGELFF	TGTGCCAGCACCCCCGGGACAACGAAGGTCGGGGAGCTGTTTTTT	.	TRBV7-9	TRBJ2-2	.
CASSPQGLQPQHF	TGTGCCAGCTCACCACAGGGGCTTCAGCCCCAGCATTTT	.	TRBV18	TRBJ1-5	.
CSVGRRQGIGEKLFF	TGCAGCGTTGGGCGGCGGCAGGGGATAGGGGAAAAACTGTTTTTT	.	TRBV29-1	TRBJ1-4	.
CASSLGENLQPQHF	TGTGCCAGCAGCTTAGGCGAGAATCTCCAGCCCCAGCATTTT	.	TRBV11-2	TRBJ1-5	.
CASSLLGQAGTNEKLFF	TGTGCCAGCAGCCTCCTTGGACAGGCGGGGACTAATGAAAAACTGTTTTTT	TRBD1	TRBV7-9	TRBJ1-4	.
CATGLTDTGELFF	TGTGCCACCGGACTGACGGACACCGGGGAGCTGTTTTTT	.	TRBV6-5	TRBJ2-2	.
CASSLRQNNSPLHF	TGTGCCAGCAGCCTTAGACAGAATAATTCACCCCTCCACTTT	.	TRBV28	TRBJ1-6	.
CASSYRETQYF	TGTGCCAGCAGTTACCGAGAGACCCAGTACTTC	.	TRBV6-5	TRBJ2-5	.
CATSDPGTGDYNEQFF	TGTGCCACCAGTGACCCCGGGACAGGAGACTACAATGAGCAGTTCTTC	TRBD1	TRBV24-1	TRBJ2-1	.